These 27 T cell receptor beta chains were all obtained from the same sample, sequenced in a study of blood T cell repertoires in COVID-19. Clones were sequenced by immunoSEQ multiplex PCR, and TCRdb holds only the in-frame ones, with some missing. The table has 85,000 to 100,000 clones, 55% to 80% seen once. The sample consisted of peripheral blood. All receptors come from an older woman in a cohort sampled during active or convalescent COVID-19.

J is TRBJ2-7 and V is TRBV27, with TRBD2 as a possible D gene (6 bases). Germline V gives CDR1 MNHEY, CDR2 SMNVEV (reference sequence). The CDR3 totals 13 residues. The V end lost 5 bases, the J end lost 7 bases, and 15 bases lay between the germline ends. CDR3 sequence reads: CASSPQNAGEQYF. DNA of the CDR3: TGTGCCAGCAGTCCCCAGAATGCGGGGGAGCAGTACTTC.

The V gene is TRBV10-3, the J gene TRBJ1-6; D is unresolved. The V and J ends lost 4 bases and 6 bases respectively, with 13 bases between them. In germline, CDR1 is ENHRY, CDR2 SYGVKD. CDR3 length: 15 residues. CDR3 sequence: CAISVEGLRNSPLHF. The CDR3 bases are TGTGCCATCAGTGTGGAGGGCCTGCGTAATTCACCCCTCCACTTT.

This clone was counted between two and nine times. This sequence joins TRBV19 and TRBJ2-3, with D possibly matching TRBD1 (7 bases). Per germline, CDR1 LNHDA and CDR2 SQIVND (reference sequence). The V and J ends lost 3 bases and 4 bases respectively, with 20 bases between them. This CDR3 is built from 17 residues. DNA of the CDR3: TGTGCCAGTAGTATGCCGACAGGGCGTTGGGAGGCAGATACGCAGTATTTT. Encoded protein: CASSMPTGRWEADTQYF.

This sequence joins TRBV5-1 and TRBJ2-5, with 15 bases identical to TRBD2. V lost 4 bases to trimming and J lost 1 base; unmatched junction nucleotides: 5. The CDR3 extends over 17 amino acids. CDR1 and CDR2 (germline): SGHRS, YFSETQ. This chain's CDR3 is CASSPGLAGGTQETQYF. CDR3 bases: TGCGCCAGCAGCCCTGGACTAGCGGGGGGGACCCAAGAGACCCAGTACTTC.

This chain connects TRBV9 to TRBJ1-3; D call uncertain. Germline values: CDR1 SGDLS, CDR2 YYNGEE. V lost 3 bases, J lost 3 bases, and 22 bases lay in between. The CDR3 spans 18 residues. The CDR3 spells CASSAPQVEGTYGNTIYF. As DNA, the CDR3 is TGTGCCAGCAGCGCACCTCAGGTAGAGGGCACATATGGAAACACCATATATTTT.

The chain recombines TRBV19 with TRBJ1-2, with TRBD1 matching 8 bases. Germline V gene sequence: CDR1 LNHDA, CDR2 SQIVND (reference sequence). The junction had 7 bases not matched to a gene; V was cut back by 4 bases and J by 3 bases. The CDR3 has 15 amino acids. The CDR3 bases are TGTGCCAGTAGTAACATCAAGACAGGGGACTATGGCTACACCTTC. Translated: CASSNIKTGDYGYTF.

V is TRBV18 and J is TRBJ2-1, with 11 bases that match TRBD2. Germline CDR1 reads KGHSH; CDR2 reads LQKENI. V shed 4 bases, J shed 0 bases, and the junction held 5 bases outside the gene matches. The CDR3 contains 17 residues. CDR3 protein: CASSLFSGGVSYNEQFF. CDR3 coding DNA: TGTGCCAGCTCACTATTTAGCGGGGGGGTCTCCTACAATGAGCAGTTCTTC.

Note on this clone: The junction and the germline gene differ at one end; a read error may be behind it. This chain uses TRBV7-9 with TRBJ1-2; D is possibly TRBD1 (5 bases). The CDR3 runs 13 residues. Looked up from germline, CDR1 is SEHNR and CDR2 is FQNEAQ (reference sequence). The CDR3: CASSLVQGSVFAF. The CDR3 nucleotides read TGTGCCAGCAGCTTGGTCCAGGGCTCCGTGTTCGCCTTC. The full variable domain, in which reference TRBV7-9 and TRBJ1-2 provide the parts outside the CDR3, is DTGVSQNPRHKITKRGQNVTFRCDPISEHNRLYWYRQTLGQGPEFLTYFQNEAQLEKSRLLSDRFSAERPKGSFSTLEIQRTEQGDSAMYLCASSLVQGSVFAFGSGTRLTVV.

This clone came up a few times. The CDR3 spells CASSDNAAPGGYTF. In DNA form, the CDR3 reads TGTGCCAGCAGTGATAACGCCGCCCCGGGGGGCTACACCTTC. The chain links TRBV6-4 to TRBJ1-2, with D uncertain. The germline V gene encodes CDR1 MRHNA and CDR2 SNTAGT. The length of the CDR3 is 14 residues. Trimming took off 3 bases at V and 8 bases at J, with 16 bases between the two ends.

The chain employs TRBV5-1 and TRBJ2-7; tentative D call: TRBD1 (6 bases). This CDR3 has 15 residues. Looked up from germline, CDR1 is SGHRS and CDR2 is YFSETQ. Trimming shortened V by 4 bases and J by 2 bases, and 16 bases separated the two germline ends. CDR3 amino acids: CASSAGQGGTYEQYF. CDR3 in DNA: TGCGCCAGCAGCGCCGGACAAGGGGGTACCTACGAGCAGTACTTC.

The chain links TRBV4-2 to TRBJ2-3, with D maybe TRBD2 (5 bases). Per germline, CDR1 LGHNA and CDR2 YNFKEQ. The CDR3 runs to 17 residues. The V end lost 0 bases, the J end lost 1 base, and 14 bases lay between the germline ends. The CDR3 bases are TGTGCCAGCAGCCAAGATGAAGGGCGGGTGGGCACAGATACGCAGTATTTT. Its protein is CASSQDEGRVGTDTQYF.

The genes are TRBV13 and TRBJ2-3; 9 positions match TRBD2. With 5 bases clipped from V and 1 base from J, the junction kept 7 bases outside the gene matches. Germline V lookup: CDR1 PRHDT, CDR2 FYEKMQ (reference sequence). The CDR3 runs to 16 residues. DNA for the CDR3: TGTGCCAGCAGCCAAACTAGCGGGCTAGGCACAGATACGCAGTATTTT. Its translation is CASSQTSGLGTDTQYF.

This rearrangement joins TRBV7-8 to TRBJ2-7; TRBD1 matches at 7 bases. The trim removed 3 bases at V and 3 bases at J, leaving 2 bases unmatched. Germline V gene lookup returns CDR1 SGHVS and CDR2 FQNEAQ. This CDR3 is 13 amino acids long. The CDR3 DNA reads TGTGCCAGCAGCTTGAGGGGGCTCTACGAGCAGTACTTC. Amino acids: CASSLRGLYEQYF. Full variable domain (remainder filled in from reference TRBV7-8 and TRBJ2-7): GAGVSQSPRYKVAKRGQDVALRCDPISGHVSLFWYQQALGQGPEFLTYFQNEAQLDKSGLPSDRFFAERPEGSVSTLKIQRTQQEDSAVYLCASSLRGLYEQYFGPGTRLTVT.

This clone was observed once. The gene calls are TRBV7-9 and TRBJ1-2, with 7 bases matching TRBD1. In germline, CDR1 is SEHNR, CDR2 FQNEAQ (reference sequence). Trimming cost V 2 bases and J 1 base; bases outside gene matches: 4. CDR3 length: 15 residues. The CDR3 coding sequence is TGTGCCAGCAGCTTAAAAGGGGGCGTTAACTATGGCTACACCTTC. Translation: CASSLKGGVNYGYTF.

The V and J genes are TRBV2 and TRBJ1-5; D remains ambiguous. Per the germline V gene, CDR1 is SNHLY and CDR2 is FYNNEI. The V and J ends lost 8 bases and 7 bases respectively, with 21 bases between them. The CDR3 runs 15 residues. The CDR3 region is CASGRNIADLQPQHF. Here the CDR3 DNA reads TGTGCCAGCGGCCGTAACATAGCGGATTTGCAGCCCCAGCATTTT.

The CDR3 here is CASSGQGLAGGPSTDTQYF. The CDR3 nucleotides are TGCGCCAGCAGTGGTCAGGGGCTAGCGGGGGGGCCCAGCACAGATACGCAGTATTTT. The chain joins TRBV10-1 to TRBJ2-3; TRBD2 matches at 12 bases. Germline V gene data show CDR1 as WNHNN and CDR2 as SYGVQD (reference sequence). The J segment lost 0 bases and the V segment lost 4 bases, leaving 11 bases of the junction unmatched. The CDR3 extends over 19 amino acids.

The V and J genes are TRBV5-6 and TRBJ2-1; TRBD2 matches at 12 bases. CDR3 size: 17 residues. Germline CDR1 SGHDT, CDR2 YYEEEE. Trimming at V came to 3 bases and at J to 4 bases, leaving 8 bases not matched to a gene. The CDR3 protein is CASSSTELAGGYNEQFF. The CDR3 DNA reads TGTGCCAGCAGCTCGACGGAGCTAGCGGGGGGGTACAATGAGCAGTTCTTC.

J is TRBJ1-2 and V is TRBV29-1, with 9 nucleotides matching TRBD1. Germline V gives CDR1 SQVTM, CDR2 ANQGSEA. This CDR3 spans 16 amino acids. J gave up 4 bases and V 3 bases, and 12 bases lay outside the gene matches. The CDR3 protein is CSVDPTGGAGSYGYTF. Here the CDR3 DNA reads TGCAGCGTTGATCCCACAGGGGGCGCAGGGAGCTATGGCTACACCTTC.

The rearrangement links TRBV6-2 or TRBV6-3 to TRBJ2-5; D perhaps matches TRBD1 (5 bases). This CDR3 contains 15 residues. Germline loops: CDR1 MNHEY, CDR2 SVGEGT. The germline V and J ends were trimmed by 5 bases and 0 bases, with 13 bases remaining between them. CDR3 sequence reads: CASSHPTEYQETQYF. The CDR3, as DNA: TGTGCCAGCAGTCACCCGACAGAGTACCAAGAGACCCAGTACTTC.

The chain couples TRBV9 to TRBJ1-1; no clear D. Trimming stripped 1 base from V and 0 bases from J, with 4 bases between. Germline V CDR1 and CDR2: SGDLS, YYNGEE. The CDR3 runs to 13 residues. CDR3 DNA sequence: TGTGCCAGCAGCGTAACTCTGAACACTGAAGCTTTCTTT. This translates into CASSVTLNTEAFF.

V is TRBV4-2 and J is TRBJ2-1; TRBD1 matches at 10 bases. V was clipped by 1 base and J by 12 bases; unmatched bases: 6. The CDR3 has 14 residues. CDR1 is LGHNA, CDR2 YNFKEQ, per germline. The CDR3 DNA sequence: TGTGCCAGCAGCCAAGGGGGGACAGGGGTTAGGCAGTTCTTC. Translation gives CASSQGGTGVRQFF.

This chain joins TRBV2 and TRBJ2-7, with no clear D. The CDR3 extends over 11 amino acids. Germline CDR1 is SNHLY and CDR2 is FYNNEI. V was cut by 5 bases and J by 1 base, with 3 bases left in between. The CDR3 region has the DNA TGTGCCAGCAGTCCGTCCTACGAGCAGTACTTC. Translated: CASSPSYEQYF.

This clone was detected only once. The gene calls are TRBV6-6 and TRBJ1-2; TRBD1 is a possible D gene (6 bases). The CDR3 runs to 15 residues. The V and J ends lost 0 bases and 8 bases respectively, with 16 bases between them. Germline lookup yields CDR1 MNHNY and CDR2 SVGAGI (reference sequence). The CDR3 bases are TGTGCCAGCAGTTACTCGGACAGTTATATAGGAGGCTACACCTTC. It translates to CASSYSDSYIGGYTF.

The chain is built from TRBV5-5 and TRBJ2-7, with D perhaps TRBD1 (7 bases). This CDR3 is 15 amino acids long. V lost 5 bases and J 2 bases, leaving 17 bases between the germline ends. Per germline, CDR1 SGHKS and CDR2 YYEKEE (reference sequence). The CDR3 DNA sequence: TGTGCCAGCAGTATGGCGGGACAGACAACCTACGAGCAGTACTTC. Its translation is CASSMAGQTTYEQYF.

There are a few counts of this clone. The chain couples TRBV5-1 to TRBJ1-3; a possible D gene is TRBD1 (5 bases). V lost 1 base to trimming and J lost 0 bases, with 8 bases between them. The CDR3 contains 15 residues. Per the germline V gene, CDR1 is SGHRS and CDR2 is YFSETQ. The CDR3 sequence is CASSLQGGSGNTIYF. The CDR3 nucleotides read TGCGCCAGCAGCTTGCAGGGAGGCTCTGGAAACACCATATATTTT.

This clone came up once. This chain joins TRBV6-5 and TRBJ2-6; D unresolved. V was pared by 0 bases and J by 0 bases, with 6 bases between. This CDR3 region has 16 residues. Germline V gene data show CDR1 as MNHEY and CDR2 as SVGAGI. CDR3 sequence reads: CASSYSRSSGANVLTF. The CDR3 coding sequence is TGTGCCAGCAGTTACTCCCGGTCCTCTGGGGCCAACGTCCTGACTTTC.

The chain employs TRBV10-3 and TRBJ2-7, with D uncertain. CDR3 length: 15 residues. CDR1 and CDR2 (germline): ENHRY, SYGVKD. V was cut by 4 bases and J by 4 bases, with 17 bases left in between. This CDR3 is CAISGGITILYEQYF. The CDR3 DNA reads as TGTGCCATCAGTGGCGGTATCACGATATTGTACGAGCAGTACTTC.